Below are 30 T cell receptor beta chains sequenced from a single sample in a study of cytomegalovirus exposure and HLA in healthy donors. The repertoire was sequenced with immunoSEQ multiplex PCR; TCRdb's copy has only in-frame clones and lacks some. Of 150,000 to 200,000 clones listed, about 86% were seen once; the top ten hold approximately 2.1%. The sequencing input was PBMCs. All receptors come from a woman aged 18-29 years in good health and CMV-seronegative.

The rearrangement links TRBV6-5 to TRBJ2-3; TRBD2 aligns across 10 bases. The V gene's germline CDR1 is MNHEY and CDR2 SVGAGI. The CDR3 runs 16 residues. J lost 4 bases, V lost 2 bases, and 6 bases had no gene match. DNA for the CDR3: TGTGCCAGCAGTTACACCAGCGGGGGGGCGTCAGATACGCAGTATTTT. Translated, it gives CASSYTSGGASDTQYF.

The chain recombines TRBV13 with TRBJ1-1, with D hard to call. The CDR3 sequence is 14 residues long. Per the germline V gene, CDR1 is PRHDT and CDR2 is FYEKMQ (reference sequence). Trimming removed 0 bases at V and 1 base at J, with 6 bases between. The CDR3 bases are TGTGCCAGCAGCTTAGGCCGAGGGAACACTGAAGCTTTCTTT. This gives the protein CASSLGRGNTEAFF.

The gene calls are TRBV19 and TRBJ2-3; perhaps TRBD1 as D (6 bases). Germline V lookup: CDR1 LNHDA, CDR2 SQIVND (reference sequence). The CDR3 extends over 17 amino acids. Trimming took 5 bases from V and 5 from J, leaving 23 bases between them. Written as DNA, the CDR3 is TGTGCCAGTAGTCGCATAAAGGCTACAGGGTTGGGAGATACGCAGTATTTT. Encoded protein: CASSRIKATGLGDTQYF.

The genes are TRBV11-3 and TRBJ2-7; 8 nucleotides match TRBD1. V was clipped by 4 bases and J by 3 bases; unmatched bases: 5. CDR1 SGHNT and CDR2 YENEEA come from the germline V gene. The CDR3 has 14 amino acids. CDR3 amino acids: CASSSGGTGYEQYF. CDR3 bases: TGTGCCAGCAGCTCTGGGGGGACAGGCTACGAGCAGTACTTC.

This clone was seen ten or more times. The CDR3, as DNA: TGTGCCAGTAGTATAGCGTCCAGCGGGAGGGGTTACGAGCAGTACTTC. It yields the protein CASSIASSGRGYEQYF. The chain employs TRBV19 and TRBJ2-7; 10 bases are a match to TRBD2. Trimming removed 1 base from V and 4 bases from J; junction bases left unmatched: 7. Germline V lookup: CDR1 LNHDA, CDR2 SQIVND (reference sequence). The CDR3 sequence is 16 residues long.

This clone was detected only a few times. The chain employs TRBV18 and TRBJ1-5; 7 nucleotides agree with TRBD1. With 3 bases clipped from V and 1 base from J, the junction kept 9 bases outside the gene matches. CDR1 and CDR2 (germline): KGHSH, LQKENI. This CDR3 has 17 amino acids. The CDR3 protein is CASSPRPTTGSNQPQHF. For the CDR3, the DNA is TGTGCCAGCTCACCCAGACCAACGACAGGGAGCAATCAGCCCCAGCATTTT.

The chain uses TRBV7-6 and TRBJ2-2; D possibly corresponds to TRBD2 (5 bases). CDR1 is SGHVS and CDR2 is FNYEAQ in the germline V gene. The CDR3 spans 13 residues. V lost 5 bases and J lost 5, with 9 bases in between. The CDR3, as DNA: TGTGCCAGCAGCCTGAGGGAGACCGGGGAGCTGTTTTTT. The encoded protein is CASSLRETGELFF.

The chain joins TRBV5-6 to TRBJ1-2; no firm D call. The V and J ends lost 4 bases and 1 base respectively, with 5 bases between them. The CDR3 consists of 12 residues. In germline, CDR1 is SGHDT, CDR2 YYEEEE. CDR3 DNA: TGTGCCAGCAGCCGAGATAACTATGGCTACACCTTC. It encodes CASSRDNYGYTF.

The CDR3 loop reads CASSPLRLAHTGELFF. The DNA for the CDR3 is TGTGCCAGCAGCCCCTTGAGACTAGCGCACACCGGGGAGCTGTTTTTT. J is TRBJ2-2 and V is TRBV7-8; 8 bases match TRBD2. The CDR3 loop spans 16 amino acids. The V and J ends lost 5 bases and 3 bases, in that order; junction bases with no gene match: 8. Germline V gene data show CDR1 as SGHVS and CDR2 as FQNEAQ.

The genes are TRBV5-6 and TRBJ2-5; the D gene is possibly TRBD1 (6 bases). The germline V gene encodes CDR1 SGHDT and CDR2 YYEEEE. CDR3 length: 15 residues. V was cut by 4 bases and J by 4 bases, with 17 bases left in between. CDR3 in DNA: TGTGCCAGCAGCGTCAGGGGAGTTGGGTTAGAGACCCAGTACTTC. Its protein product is CASSVRGVGLETQYF.

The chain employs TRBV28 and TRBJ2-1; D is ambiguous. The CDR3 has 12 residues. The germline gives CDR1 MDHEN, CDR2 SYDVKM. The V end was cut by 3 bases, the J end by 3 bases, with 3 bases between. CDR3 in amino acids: CASSFGYNEQFF. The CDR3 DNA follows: TGTGCCAGCAGTTTCGGCTACAATGAGCAGTTCTTC.

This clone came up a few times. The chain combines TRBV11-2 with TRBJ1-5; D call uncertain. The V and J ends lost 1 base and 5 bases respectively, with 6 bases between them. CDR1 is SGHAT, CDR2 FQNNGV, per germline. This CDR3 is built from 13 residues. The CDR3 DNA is TGTGCCAGCAGCTTAGCCGCGTATCAGCCCCAGCATTTT. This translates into CASSLAAYQPQHF.

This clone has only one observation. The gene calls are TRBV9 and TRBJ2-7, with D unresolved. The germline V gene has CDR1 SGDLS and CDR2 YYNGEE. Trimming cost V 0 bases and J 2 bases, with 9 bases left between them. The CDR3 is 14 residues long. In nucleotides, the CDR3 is TGTGCCAGCAGCGTAGGTGTTGGAGCCTACGAGCAGTACTTC. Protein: CASSVGVGAYEQYF.

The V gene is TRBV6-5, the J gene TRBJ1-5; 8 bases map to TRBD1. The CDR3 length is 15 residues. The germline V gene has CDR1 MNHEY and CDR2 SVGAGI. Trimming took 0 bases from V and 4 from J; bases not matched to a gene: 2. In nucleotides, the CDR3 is TGTGCCAGCAGTTACTCGAACAGGGGGAATCAGCCCCAGCATTTT. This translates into CASSYSNRGNQPQHF.

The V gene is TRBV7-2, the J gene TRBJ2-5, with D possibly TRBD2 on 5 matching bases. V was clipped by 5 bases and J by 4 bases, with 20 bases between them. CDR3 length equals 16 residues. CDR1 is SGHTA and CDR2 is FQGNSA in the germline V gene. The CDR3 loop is CASSPRLAEEGETQYF. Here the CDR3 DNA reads TGTGCCAGCAGCCCCCGGCTTGCGGAGGAAGGAGAGACCCAGTACTTC.

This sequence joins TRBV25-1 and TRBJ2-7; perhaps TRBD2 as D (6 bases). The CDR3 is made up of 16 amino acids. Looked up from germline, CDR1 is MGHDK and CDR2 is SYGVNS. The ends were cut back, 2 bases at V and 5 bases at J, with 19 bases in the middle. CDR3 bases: TGTGCCAGCAGTGAAGGCTCCCACACGGGGGTCGACGAGCAGTACTTC. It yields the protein CASSEGSHTGVDEQYF.

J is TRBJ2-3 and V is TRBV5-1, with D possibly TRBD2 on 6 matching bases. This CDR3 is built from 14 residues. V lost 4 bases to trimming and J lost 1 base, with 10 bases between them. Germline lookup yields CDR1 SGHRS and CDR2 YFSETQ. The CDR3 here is CASSDQRGTDTQYF. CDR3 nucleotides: TGCGCCAGCAGCGACCAGCGGGGCACAGATACGCAGTATTTT.

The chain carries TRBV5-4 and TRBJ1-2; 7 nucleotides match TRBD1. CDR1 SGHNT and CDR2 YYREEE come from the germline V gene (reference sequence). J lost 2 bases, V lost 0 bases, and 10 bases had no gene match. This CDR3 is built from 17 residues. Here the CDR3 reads CASSLGIAQGENYGYTF. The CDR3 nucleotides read TGTGCCAGCAGCTTGGGAATCGCTCAGGGGGAGAACTATGGCTACACCTTC.

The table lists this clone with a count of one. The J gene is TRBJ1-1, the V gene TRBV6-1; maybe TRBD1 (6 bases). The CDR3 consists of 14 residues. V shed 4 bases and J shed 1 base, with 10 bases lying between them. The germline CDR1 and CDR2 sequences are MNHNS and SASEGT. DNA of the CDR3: TGTGCCAGCAGTGGCGAGACAGGGAACACTGAAGCTTTCTTT. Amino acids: CASSGETGNTEAFF.

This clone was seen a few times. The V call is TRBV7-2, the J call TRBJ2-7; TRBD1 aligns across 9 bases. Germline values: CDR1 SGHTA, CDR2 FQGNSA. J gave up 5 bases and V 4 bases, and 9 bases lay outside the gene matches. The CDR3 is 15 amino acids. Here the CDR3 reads CASSYQTGGYDEQYF. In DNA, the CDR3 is TGTGCCAGCAGCTACCAAACAGGGGGCTATGACGAGCAGTACTTC.

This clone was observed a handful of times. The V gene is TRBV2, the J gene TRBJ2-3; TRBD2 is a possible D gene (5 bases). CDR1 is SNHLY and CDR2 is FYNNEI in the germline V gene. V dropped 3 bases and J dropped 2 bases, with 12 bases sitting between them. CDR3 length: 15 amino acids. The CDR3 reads CASSESEGITDTQYF. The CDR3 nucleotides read TGTGCCAGCAGTGAGAGTGAGGGAATCACAGATACGCAGTATTTT.

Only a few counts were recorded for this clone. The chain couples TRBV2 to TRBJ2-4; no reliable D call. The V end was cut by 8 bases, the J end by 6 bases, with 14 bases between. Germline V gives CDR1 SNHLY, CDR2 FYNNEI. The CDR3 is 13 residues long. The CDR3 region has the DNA TGTGCCAGCTCCGGTAACGATCCAAACATTCAGTACTTC. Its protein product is CASSGNDPNIQYF.

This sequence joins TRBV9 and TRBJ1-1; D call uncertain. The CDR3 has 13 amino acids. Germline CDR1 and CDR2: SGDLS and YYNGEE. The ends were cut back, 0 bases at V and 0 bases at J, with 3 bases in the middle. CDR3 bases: TGTGCCAGCAGCGTAGTAGTGAACACTGAAGCTTTCTTT. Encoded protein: CASSVVVNTEAFF.

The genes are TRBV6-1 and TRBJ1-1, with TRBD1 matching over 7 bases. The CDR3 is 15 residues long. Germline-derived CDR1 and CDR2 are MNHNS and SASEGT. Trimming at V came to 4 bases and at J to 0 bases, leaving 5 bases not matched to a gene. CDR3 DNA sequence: TGTGCCAGCAGTGGAGCTACAGGGGTGAACACTGAAGCTTTCTTT. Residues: CASSGATGVNTEAFF.

This chain's CDR3 is CASSPGTRDEQYF. CDR3 nucleotide sequence: TGTGCCAGTAGTCCGGGGACTAGAGACGAGCAGTACTTC. This chain links TRBV19 with TRBJ2-7, with 8 bases matching TRBD2. Germline V gives CDR1 LNHDA, CDR2 SQIVND (reference sequence). The CDR3 totals 13 residues. V trimming: 5 bases; J trimming: 5 bases; junction bases outside the gene matches: 5. Full variable domain (outside the CDR3, taken from reference TRBV19 and TRBJ2-7): DGGITQSPKYLFRKEGQNVTLSCEQNLNHDAMYWYRQDPGQGLRLIYYSQIVNDFQKGDIAEGYSVSREKKESFPLTVTSAQKNPTAFYLCASSPGTRDEQYFGPGTRLTVT.

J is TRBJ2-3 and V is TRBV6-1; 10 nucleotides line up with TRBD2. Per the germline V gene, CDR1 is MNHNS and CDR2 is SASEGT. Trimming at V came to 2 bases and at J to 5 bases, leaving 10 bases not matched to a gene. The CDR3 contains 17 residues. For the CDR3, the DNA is TGTGCCAGCAGTGAACCCTCTAGCGGGAGAGAGGAAGATACGCAGTATTTT. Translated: CASSEPSSGREEDTQYF.

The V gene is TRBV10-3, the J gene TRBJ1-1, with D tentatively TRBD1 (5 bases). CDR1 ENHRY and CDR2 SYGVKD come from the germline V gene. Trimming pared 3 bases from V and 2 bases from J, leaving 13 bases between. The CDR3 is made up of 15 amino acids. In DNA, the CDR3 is TGTGCCATCAGTGACGAAGGGGCTAAAAACACTGAAGCTTTCTTT. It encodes CAISDEGAKNTEAFF.

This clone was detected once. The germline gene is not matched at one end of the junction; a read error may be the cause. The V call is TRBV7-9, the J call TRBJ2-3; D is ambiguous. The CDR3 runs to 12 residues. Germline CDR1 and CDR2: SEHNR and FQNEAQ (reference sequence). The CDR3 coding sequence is TGTGCCAGCAGCTTAAGCAAAGATACGCAGTATTTT. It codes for CASSLSKDTQYF.

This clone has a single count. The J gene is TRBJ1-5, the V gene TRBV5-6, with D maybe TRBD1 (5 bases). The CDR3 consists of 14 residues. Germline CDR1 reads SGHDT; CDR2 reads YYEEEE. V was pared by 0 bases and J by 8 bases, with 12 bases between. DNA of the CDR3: TGTGCCAGCAGCTTGGGTGAAGGAGGGGAGCCCCAGCATTTT. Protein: CASSLGEGGEPQHF.

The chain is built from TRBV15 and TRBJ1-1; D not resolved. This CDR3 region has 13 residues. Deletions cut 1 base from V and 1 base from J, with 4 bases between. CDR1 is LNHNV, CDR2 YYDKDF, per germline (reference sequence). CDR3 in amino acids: CATSRASNTEAFF. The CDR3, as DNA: TGTGCCACCAGCAGAGCGTCGAACACTGAAGCTTTCTTT.